The 15 T cell receptor beta chains listed next were all sequenced from one sample in a study of T cell clones after liver transplantation. Generated by immunoSEQ multiplex PCR, the TCRdb table keeps only in-frame clones and is missing some. The data show tens of thousands of clones, 60% to 80% seen once. The starting material was CD4+ T cells from blood, obtained at the 22-month timepoint. These receptors all stem from a human patient who received a liver transplant. Among the T cells, some may be from the graft donor.

The chain recombines TRBV6-6 with TRBJ2-1, with D maybe TRBD2 (5 bases). The germline gives CDR1 MNHNY, CDR2 SVGAGI (reference sequence). Trimming removed 5 bases from V and 8 bases from J, with 13 bases in between. The length of the CDR3 is 13 residues. The CDR3 coding sequence is TGTGCCAGCAGTGCCTTGGCGGGCGATGAGCAGTTCTTC. Translation gives CASSALAGDEQFF.

This rearrangement joins TRBV5-6 to TRBJ2-2; 8 bases agree with TRBD1. From germline, CDR1 is SGHDT and CDR2 YYEEEE. The CDR3 contains 16 residues. V was clipped by 4 bases and J by 7 bases; unmatched bases: 12. The CDR3 here is CASSHGQGGGYGELFF. Here the CDR3 DNA reads TGTGCCAGCAGCCACGGACAGGGAGGAGGGTACGGGGAGCTGTTTTTT.

The CDR3 region has the DNA TGTGCCAGCAGCAAAGTCCTCCTAGGGGGCAGGGGGACAGATACGCAGTATTTT. This encodes CASSKVLLGGRGTDTQYF. J is TRBJ2-3 and V is TRBV21-1; the D segment call TRBD1 is taken from the table without a DNA check. TRBV21-1 is a known pseudogene. CDR3 length equals 18 residues.

This clone was seen a handful of times. V is TRBV7-8 and J is TRBJ2-2; D is possibly TRBD1 (6 bases). The CDR3 is made up of 14 amino acids. CDR1 SGHVS and CDR2 FQNEAQ come from the germline V gene. V lost 1 base and J lost 6, with 9 bases in between. CDR3 sequence: CASSLVGAAGELFF. The CDR3 bases are TGTGCCAGCAGCTTAGTGGGGGCGGCCGGGGAGCTGTTTTTT.

This chain uses TRBV6-1 with TRBJ2-2, with 7 bases identical to TRBD1. Per germline, CDR1 MNHNS and CDR2 SASEGT. J was trimmed by 4 bases and V by 7 bases; bases with no gene match: 9. This CDR3 region has 15 residues. CDR3 amino acids: CASTRQGEITGELFF. CDR3 bases: TGTGCCAGCACTAGACAGGGTGAAATCACCGGGGAGCTGTTTTTT.

The genes are TRBV6-1 and TRBJ1-5, with TRBD1 identical over 7 bases. J lost 4 bases, V lost 4 bases, and 13 bases had no gene match. The CDR3 covers 17 residues. From germline, CDR1 is MNHNS and CDR2 SASEGT. The CDR3 nucleotides are TGTGCCAGCAGTGGATCCACTTGGACAGGTGGGAATCAGCCCCAGCATTTT. This gives the protein CASSGSTWTGGNQPQHF.

The rearrangement joins TRBV7-9 to TRBJ1-2; no firm D call. Germline CDR1 is SEHNR and CDR2 is FQNEAQ (reference sequence). The ends were cut back, 1 base at V and 5 bases at J, with 8 bases in the middle. This CDR3 has 13 amino acids. CDR3 in amino acids: CASSLGAAYGYTF. The CDR3 DNA follows: TGTGCCAGCAGCTTAGGTGCAGCATATGGCTACACCTTC.

This clone has more than one count but fewer than ten. The chain recombines TRBV7-2 with TRBJ1-1, with D uncertain. This CDR3 region has 17 residues. Between the trimmed V and J ends, which lost 0 bases and 1 base, there was a span of 15 bases. Germline V gene lookup returns CDR1 SGHTA and CDR2 FQGNSA. Written as DNA, the CDR3 is TGTGCCAGCAGCTTAGCTGGAGGGCATGCCAGGAACACTGAAGCTTTCTTT. The encoded protein is CASSLAGGHARNTEAFF.

The V and J genes are TRBV5-5 and TRBJ2-2; TRBD2 aligns across 11 bases. Germline V CDR1 and CDR2: SGHKS, YYEKEE (reference sequence). The length of the CDR3 is 18 residues. V gave up 0 bases and J gave up 5 bases; unmatched junction bases: 9. This chain's CDR3 is CASSLAASGGLRTGELFF. The CDR3 nucleotides read TGTGCCAGCAGCTTGGCTGCTAGCGGGGGGTTGAGGACCGGGGAGCTGTTTTTT.

The rearrangement uses TRBV6-6 and TRBJ1-5, with TRBD1 matching over 8 bases. The junction had 3 bases not matched to a gene; V was cut back by 2 bases and J by 6 bases. CDR1 MNHNY and CDR2 SVGAGI come from the germline V gene (reference sequence). The CDR3 runs to 14 residues. The CDR3 coding sequence is TGTGCCAGCAGTTACGCCGACAGGGGTCAGCCCCAGCATTTT. Its translation is CASSYADRGQPQHF.

The gene calls are TRBV23-1 and TRBJ2-3, with 12 bases lining up with TRBD1. TRBV23-1 is flagged as an ORF with uncertain function. V was clipped by 1 base and J by 4 bases; unmatched bases: 9. The CDR3 is 18 amino acids. The CDR3 DNA reads as TGCGCCAGCAGTCAATGGGACAGGGGGCTCATGAGCGCAGATACGCAGTATTTT. Its protein is CASSQWDRGLMSADTQYF.

The count of this clone is one. This chain links TRBV7-8 with TRBJ1-4, with D possibly being TRBD1 (5 bases). This CDR3 comprises 17 residues. Germline assignment: CDR1 SGHVS and CDR2 FQNEAQ. Trimming left V 2 bases short and J 0 bases short, with 13 bases between. CDR3 nucleotide sequence: TGTGCCAGCAGCTTAAAGGGACGACTTGCAACTAATGAAAAACTGTTTTTT. Protein sequence: CASSLKGRLATNEKLFF.

This chain joins TRBV18 and TRBJ2-7; 9 bases line up with TRBD1. The V segment lost 3 bases and the J segment 5 bases; nucleotides outside the gene matches: 8. Germline V gives CDR1 KGHSH, CDR2 LQKENI. The length of the CDR3 is 15 residues. The CDR3 is CASSPIPGQGNEQYF. As DNA, the CDR3 is TGTGCCAGCTCACCGATTCCGGGACAGGGCAACGAGCAGTACTTC.

The chain has TRBV19 and TRBJ1-5, with 7 nucleotides matching TRBD1. The CDR3 runs 15 residues. Per the germline V gene, CDR1 is LNHDA and CDR2 is SQIVND (reference sequence). J gave up 2 bases and V 6 bases, and 7 bases lay outside the gene matches. CDR3 region: CASSGGQSRNQPQHF. The CDR3 region has the DNA TGTGCCAGTAGCGGGGGACAGTCCCGCAATCAGCCCCAGCATTTT. The whole variable domain, remainder taken from reference TRBV19 and TRBJ1-5, is DGGITQSPKYLFRKEGQNVTLSCEQNLNHDAMYWYRQDPGQGLRLIYYSQIVNDFQKGDIAEGYSVSREKKESFPLTVTSAQKNPTAFYLCASSGGQSRNQPQHFGDGTRLSIL.

The V and J genes are TRBV7-9 and TRBJ2-2, with D unclear. The V gene lost 4 bases and the J gene lost 3 bases, with 0 bases spanning the gap. The CDR3 length is 11 residues. Germline assignment: CDR1 SEHNR and CDR2 FQNEAQ (reference sequence). The DNA of the CDR3 is TGTGCCAGCAGCTACACCGGGGAGCTGTTTTTT. Amino acid sequence: CASSYTGELFF. The variable domain in full, completed from reference TRBV7-9 and TRBJ2-2, reads DTGVSQNPRHKITKRGQNVTFRCDPISEHNRLYWYRQTLGQGPEFLTYFQNEAQLEKSRLLSDRFSAERPKGSFSTLEIQRTEQGDSAMYLCASSYTGELFFGEGSRLTVL.